This T cell receptor beta chain was captured in a study of blood T cell repertoires in COVID-19. Across the whole study: Acute and convalescent COVID-19 specimens originated in the United States, Italy and Spain.

The assay was immunoSEQ multiplex PCR, and TCRdb's table has in-frame clones only and misses some. The profile shows about 230,000 clones, roughly 84% of them singletons. Germline V gene lookup returns CDR1 LGHNA and CDR2 YNFKEQ. V lost 4 bases and J lost 6; bases outside the gene matches: 5. The CDR3 loop spans 14 amino acids. The sequencing input was peripheral blood. V gene TRBV4-2 combines with J gene TRBJ1-2, with 10 positions matching TRBD1. This clonotype originated in a man aged 35 to 55 with acute or convalescent COVID-19. CDR3 bases: TGTGCCAGCAGCCGGGACAGGGGATGGAATGGCTACACCTTC. Translating gives CASSRDRGWNGYTF.